This T cell receptor (beta chain) appears in the sequencing data of a study of T cell responses to AZD1222 COVID-19 vaccine. Study results and caveats: Targets within unmutated variant regions were reportedly found for nearly half of spike-specific TCRs.

V lost 6 bases to trimming and J lost 3 bases, with 5 bases between them. Germline V gives CDR1 SNHLY, CDR2 FYNNEI. CDR3 length: 11 amino acids. Clones were sequenced by immunoSEQ multiplex PCR, and TCRdb holds only the in-frame ones, with some missing. The table shows 120,000 or so clones, with 75% to 90% occurring only once. About this clone: Its antigen is still unknown.

The chain is built from TRBV2 and TRBJ1-1; D is undetermined. The source material was peripheral blood, sampled 28 days after the second AZD1222 dose. The receptor was derived from an adult who received the AZD1222 COVID-19 vaccine. CDR3 loop: CASSQDTEAFF. The DNA of the CDR3 is TGTGCCAGCAGCCAAGACACTGAAGCTTTCTTT.